This T cell receptor (beta chain) was profiled in a study of early T cells in non-severe SARS-CoV-2 infection. As for the study in general: The chains were unpaired, and the sequenced material was bulk RNA from unsorted whole blood. Study-level findings and limits: The VDJdb matching leaned toward anti-spike CD8 responses and overlooked private and CD4 specificities.

This clonotype was seen at least ten times. Its specificity is unknown. Unique molecular identifiers were attached to individual cDNA molecules. Using its own MiXCR run on the 5' RACE reads, TCRdb lists one record per CDR3 protein. The sample holds tens of thousands of distinct CDR3 sequences, 9.5% to 15% seen once. The CDR3 length is 16 residues. V gave up 1 base and J gave up 9 bases, with 19 bases separating them. The sequence came from an adult who was a healthcare worker with PCR-confirmed SARS-CoV-2 infection or an uninfected control (not recorded which). Source material: whole blood. The chain combines TRBV12-3 or TRBV12-4 with TRBJ2-1; perhaps TRBD2 as D (5 bases). This CDR3 reads CASSLETTLSGGEQFF. Here the CDR3 DNA reads TGTGCCAGCAGTTTAGAGACTACCTTATCAGGCGGTGAGCAGTTCTTC.